The present TCR beta chain was sequenced within a study of OX40 agonist ivuxolimab in advanced cancers. Study-level information: Earlier anti-PD-1, anti-PD-L1 or anti-CTLA-4 therapy was permitted; over 35% had received some. Among those treated, three patients had partial responses, one with hepatocellular carcinoma and two with cutaneous melanoma.

The table came from immunoSEQ multiplex PCR; TCRdb's copy has only in-frame clones and leaves some out. The sample holds about 79,000 clones, more than 90% seen once. There are a few counts of this clone. What it recognizes is unknown. Study-wide points: CD8+ T cells were the subset that, on average, had more expanded clones than CD4+.

This TCR was sampled from an adult with an advanced solid tumor such as melanoma, head and neck, liver or kidney cancer. The sample was CD4+ or CD8+ T cells sorted from blood, taken in a trial of the OX40 agonist ivuxolimab.

The CDR3 DNA reads as TGCGCCAGCAGCTCGACTAGCGGGAGTCCCTACGAGCAGTACTTC. This translates into CASSSTSGSPYEQYF. The chain links TRBV5-1 to TRBJ2-7, with 12 bases fitting TRBD2. In germline, CDR1 is SGHRS, CDR2 YFSETQ. V lost 3 bases to trimming and J lost 2 bases; unmatched junction nucleotides: 3. This CDR3 comprises 15 residues.